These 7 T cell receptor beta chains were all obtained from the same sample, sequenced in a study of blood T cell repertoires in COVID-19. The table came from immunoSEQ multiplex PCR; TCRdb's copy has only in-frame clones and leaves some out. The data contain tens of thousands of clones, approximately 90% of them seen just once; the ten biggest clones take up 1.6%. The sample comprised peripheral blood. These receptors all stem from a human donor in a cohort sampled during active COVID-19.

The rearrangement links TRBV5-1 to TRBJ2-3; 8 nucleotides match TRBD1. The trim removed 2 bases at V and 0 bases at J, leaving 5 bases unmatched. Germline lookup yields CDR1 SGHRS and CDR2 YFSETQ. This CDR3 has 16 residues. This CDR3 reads CASSFGTGISTDTQYF. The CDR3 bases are TGCGCCAGCAGCTTCGGGACAGGAATAAGCACAGATACGCAGTATTTT.

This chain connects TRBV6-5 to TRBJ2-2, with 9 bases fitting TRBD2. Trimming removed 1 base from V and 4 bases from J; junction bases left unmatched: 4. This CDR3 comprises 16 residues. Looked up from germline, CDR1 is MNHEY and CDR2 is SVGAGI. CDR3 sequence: CASSYFGREGTGELFF. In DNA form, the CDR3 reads TGTGCCAGCAGTTACTTTGGGCGGGAGGGCACCGGGGAGCTGTTTTTT.

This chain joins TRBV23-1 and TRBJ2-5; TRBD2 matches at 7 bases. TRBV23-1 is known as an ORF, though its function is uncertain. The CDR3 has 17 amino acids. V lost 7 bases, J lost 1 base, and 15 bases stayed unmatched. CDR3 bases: TGCGCCAGCACCCTATCCTTACGGGCGGGGGTCCAAGAGACCCAGTACTTC. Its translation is CASTLSLRAGVQETQYF.

The CDR3 DNA is TGTGCCACCAGTGACGGGACATTGGGGTATAATTCACCCCTCCACTTT. Its translation is CATSDGTLGYNSPLHF. This sequence joins TRBV24-1 and TRBJ1-6, with D perhaps TRBD1 (6 bases). The CDR3 extends over 16 amino acids. V was clipped by 4 bases and J by 4 bases, with 13 bases between them. CDR1 KGHDR and CDR2 SFDVKD come from the germline V gene.

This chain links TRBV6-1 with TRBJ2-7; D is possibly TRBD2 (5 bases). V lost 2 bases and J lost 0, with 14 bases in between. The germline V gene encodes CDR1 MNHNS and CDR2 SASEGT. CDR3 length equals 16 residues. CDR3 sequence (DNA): TGTGCCAGCAGTGAACACGGAGGACTTATCTCCTACGAGCAGTACTTC. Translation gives CASSEHGGLISYEQYF.

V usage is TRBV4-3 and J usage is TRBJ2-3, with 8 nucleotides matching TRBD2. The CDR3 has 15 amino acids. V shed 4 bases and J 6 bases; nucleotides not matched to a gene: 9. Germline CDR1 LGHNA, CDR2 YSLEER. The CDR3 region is CASSRTGTSPDTQYF. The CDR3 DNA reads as TGCGCCAGCAGCCGAACCGGGACTAGTCCCGATACGCAGTATTTT.

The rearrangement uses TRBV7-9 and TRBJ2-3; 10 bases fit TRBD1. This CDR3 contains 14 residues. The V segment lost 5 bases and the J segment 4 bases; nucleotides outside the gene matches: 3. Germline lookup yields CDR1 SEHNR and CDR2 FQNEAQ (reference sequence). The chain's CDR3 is CASSKDRGADTQYF. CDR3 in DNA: TGTGCCAGCAGCAAGGACAGGGGGGCAGATACGCAGTATTTT. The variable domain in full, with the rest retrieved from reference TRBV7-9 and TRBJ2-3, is DTGVSQNPRHKITKRGQNVTFRCDPISEHNRLYWYRQTLGQGPEFLTYFQNEAQLEKSRLLSDRFSAERPKGSFSTLEIQRTEQGDSAMYLCASSKDRGADTQYFGPGTRLTVL.